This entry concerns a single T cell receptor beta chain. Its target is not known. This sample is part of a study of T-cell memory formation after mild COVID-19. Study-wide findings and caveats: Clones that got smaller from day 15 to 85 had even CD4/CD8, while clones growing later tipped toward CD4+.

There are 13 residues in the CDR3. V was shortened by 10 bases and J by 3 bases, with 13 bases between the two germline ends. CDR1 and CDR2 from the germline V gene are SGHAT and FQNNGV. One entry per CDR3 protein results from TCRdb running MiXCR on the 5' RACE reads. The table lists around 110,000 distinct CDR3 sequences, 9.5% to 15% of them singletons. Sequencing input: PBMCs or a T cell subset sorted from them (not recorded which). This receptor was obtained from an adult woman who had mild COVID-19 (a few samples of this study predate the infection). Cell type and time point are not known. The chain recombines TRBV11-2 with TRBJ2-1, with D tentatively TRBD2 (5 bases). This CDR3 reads CATGNSVYNEQFF. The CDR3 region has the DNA TGTGCCACGGGGAACTCCGTCTACAATGAGCAGTTCTTC.